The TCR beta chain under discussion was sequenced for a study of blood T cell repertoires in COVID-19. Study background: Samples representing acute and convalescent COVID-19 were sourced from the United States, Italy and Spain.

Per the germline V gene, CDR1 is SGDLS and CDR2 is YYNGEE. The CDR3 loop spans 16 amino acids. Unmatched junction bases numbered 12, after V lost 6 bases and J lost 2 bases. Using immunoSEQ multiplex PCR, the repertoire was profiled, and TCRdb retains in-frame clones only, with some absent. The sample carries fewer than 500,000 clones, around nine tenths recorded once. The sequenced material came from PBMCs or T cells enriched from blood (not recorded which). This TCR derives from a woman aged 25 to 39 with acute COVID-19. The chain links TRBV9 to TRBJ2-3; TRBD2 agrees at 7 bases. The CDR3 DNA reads TGTGCCAGCACCCCCCTGACCGGGGGGTACACAGATACGCAGTATTTT. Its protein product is CASTPLTGGYTDTQYF.